This T cell receptor beta chain is drawn from a study of liver allograft versus peripheral blood T cells. Study context: Comparative analysis was performed on T cell receptor repertoires from transplanted livers and from recipients' peripheral blood.

TCRdb reanalysed the reads using MiXCR and keeps one entry per CDR3 protein. The sample lists roughly 8,000 distinct CDR3 sequences, roughly 20% occurring once. Study-wide results and limits: Inside liver allografts, T cell receptor repertoires reportedly diverged from the repertoires found in peripheral blood.

Germline V gene data show CDR1 as MNHEY and CDR2 as SVGAGI. There are 14 residues in the CDR3. V lost 6 bases and J lost 7, with 13 bases in between. This clonotype appeared many times. Its antigen is not identified. This chain joins TRBV6-5 and TRBJ1-6, with no clear D. This clonotype originated in a human patient who had a liver transplant. A share of the T cells may be of graft donor origin. The CDR3 protein is CASSLDAGNSPLHF. In nucleotides, the CDR3 is TGTGCCAGCAGCCTGGACGCGGGAAATTCACCCCTCCACTTT.